Many counts were recorded for the clone carrying this T cell receptor (beta chain). Its antigen remains unknown. This specimen belongs to a study of CD8+CD57+ T cells in acquired aplastic anemia. Germline V lookup: CDR1 SGHKS, CDR2 YYEKEE (reference sequence). This CDR3 comprises 18 residues. V lost 0 bases, J lost 1 base, and 19 bases lay in between. Individuals selected for sequencing had exhibited CD8+CD57+ cell expansion on flow cytometry. Genomic DNA was employed as the template in profiling TCR beta VDJ and CDR3. In TCRdb, the reads were re-called with MiXCR into one record per CDR3 protein. The sample contains 150,000 to 200,000 distinct CDR3 sequences, less than 50% of which appear only once. General observations from the study: Between patients and controls, twenty-nine CD8+ CDR3 sequences were found in common.

Source material: sorted CD4+, CD8+, or CD8+CD57+ T cells (not recorded which) from PBMCs. The clonotype was recovered from a human donor with aplastic anemia. The gene calls are TRBV5-5 and TRBJ1-2; weak D call: TRBD1 (6 bases). CDR3 protein: CASSLDLSGVWGNYGYTF. The CDR3 region has the DNA TGTGCCAGCAGCTTGGACTTGTCAGGGGTTTGGGGTAACTATGGCTACACCTTC.